This entry lists 30 T cell receptor beta chains sequenced from one sample in a study of blood T cell repertoires in COVID-19. Profiling relied on immunoSEQ multiplex PCR, and the TCRdb table lists in-frame clones only, not all of them. Among fewer than 400,000 clones listed, roughly 89% were seen once. Sequenced material: PBMCs or T cells enriched from blood (not recorded which). Source of these receptors: a woman in her thirties who had recovered from COVID-19.

The CDR3 nucleotides are TGTGCCAGCAGTTATGGGGGACAAGATTACGAGCAGTACTTC. Protein: CASSYGGQDYEQYF. This chain links TRBV6-6 with TRBJ2-7; D possibly corresponds to TRBD1 (6 bases). Germline V CDR1 and CDR2: MNHNY, SVGAGI (reference sequence). The CDR3 runs to 14 residues. V was pared by 3 bases and J by 4 bases, with 13 bases between.

This chain joins TRBV27 and TRBJ2-6; 7 bases are shared with TRBD2. Per the germline V gene, CDR1 is MNHEY and CDR2 is SMNVEV (reference sequence). CDR3 size: 17 residues. V shed 2 bases and J 2 bases; nucleotides not matched to a gene: 6. The CDR3 loop reads CASSLGTTSAGANVLTF. The CDR3 coding sequence is TGTGCCAGCAGTTTAGGGACTACCAGCGCTGGGGCCAACGTCCTGACTTTC.

This clone was found once. The chain uses TRBV27 and TRBJ2-5, with D tentatively TRBD2 (6 bases). Trimming cost V 5 bases and J 4 bases, with 14 bases left between them. Germline V gene data show CDR1 as MNHEY and CDR2 as SMNVEV (reference sequence). The CDR3 loop spans 14 amino acids. The CDR3 spells CASSLFGGVETQYF. The CDR3 DNA reads as TGTGCCAGCAGTCTCTTCGGAGGGGTAGAGACCCAGTACTTC.

The chain couples TRBV5-1 to TRBJ1-2; D remains unclear. Germline loops: CDR1 SGHRS, CDR2 YFSETQ. The CDR3 is 14 residues long. V was cut by 1 base and J by 6 bases, with 13 bases left in between. CDR3 sequence: CASSLSGRDNGYTF. Written as DNA, the CDR3 is TGCGCCAGCAGCTTGTCGGGAAGGGATAATGGCTACACCTTC.

As to this clone: At the DNA level, this CDR3 is encoded by other sequences in the same sample as well. This chain uses TRBV19 with TRBJ1-5; the D gene is possibly TRBD1 (6 bases). The V gene's germline CDR1 is LNHDA and CDR2 SQIVND (reference sequence). V was shortened by 2 bases and J by 1 base, with 9 bases between the two germline ends. The CDR3 has 15 residues. As DNA, the CDR3 is TGTGCCAGTAGTATAAGGACAGCAAGCAATCAGCCCCAGCATTTT. Protein product: CASSIRTASNQPQHF.

The chain has TRBV30 and TRBJ2-6; D gene ambiguous. This CDR3 comprises 15 residues. Germline V gives CDR1 GTSNPN, CDR2 SVGIG (reference sequence). Deletions cut 4 bases from V and 2 bases from J, with 12 bases between. CDR3 residues: CAWTVVRPGANVLTF. CDR3 nucleotide sequence: TGTGCCTGGACCGTCGTCAGGCCTGGGGCCAACGTCCTGACTTTC.

The chain couples TRBV6-6 to TRBJ2-1; the D gene is possibly TRBD2 (6 bases). CDR1 is MNHNY, CDR2 SVGAGI, per germline (reference sequence). V shed 4 bases and J shed 4 bases, with 14 bases lying between them. The CDR3 has 15 residues. The CDR3 loop reads CASSSTKAGYNEQFF. In nucleotides, the CDR3 is TGTGCCAGCAGTTCTACAAAGGCGGGGTACAATGAGCAGTTCTTC.

This sequence joins TRBV7-2 and TRBJ1-2; perhaps TRBD1 as D (5 bases). The ends were cut back, 5 bases at V and 7 bases at J, with 23 bases in the middle. Germline CDR1 reads SGHTA; CDR2 reads FQGNSA. The CDR3 covers 16 residues. The CDR3, as DNA: TGTGCCAGCAGCCCCCTGATGCGGGGCGATAGAGCTGGCTACACCTTC. Its protein is CASSPLMRGDRAGYTF.

This chain joins TRBV28 and TRBJ1-6; D is possibly TRBD1 (5 bases). V was cut by 2 bases and J by 9 bases, with 14 bases left in between. This CDR3 comprises 15 residues. Per the germline V gene, CDR1 is MDHEN and CDR2 is SYDVKM. The CDR3 coding sequence is TGTGCCAGCAGTTTACCGGCCACGGGGGGTTCACCCCTCCACTTT. Its protein is CASSLPATGGSPLHF.

This sequence joins TRBV4-1 and TRBJ2-6, with unresolved D. V lost 1 base to trimming and J lost 0 bases, with 13 bases between them. In germline, CDR1 is MGHRA, CDR2 YSYEKL. The CDR3 runs to 18 residues. The CDR3 DNA follows: TGCGCCAGCAGCCAAGCGACAATTACCCCCTCTGGGGCCAACGTCCTGACTTTC. The encoded protein is CASSQATITPSGANVLTF.

The CDR3 nucleotides read TGTGCCAGCTCACCACTCACCCAGCGGGTAAACACCGGGGAGCTGTTTTTT. It is translated as CASSPLTQRVNTGELFF. This chain links TRBV18 with TRBJ2-2; weak D call: TRBD2 (6 bases). Germline CDR1 reads KGHSH; CDR2 reads LQKENI. The CDR3 covers 17 residues. The V gene lost 1 base and the J gene lost 2 bases, with 14 bases spanning the gap.

V gene TRBV7-2 combines with J gene TRBJ1-5; D is unclear. V was clipped by 2 bases and J by 4 bases, with 6 bases between them. Germline V gene sequence: CDR1 SGHTA, CDR2 FQGNSA. The CDR3 spans 13 residues. CDR3 sequence reads: CASSLFANQPQHF. For the CDR3, the DNA is TGTGCCAGCAGCTTATTTGCGAATCAGCCCCAGCATTTT.

The chain couples TRBV29-1 to TRBJ2-1, with 8 bases matching TRBD2. The V gene's germline CDR1 is SQVTM and CDR2 ANQGSEA. The CDR3 has 13 residues. V lost 8 bases to trimming and J lost 9 bases; unmatched junction nucleotides: 12. The CDR3 DNA reads as TGCAGCTTAAGCGGGAGACACGTCACTGAGCAGTTCTTC. Its translation is CSLSGRHVTEQFF.

V usage is TRBV1 and J usage is TRBJ1-5; TRBD1, the table's D call, lacks a check against the DNA. TRBV1 is an annotated pseudogene. This CDR3 contains 14 residues. The chain's CDR3 is CTSSRTATDQPQHF. CDR3 nucleotide sequence: TGCACCAGCAGCCGGACAGCTACTGATCAGCCCCAGCATTTT.

The gene calls are TRBV12-3 or TRBV12-4 and TRBJ2-7; TRBD1 is a possible D gene (5 bases). V was cut by 1 base and J by 6 bases, with 10 bases left in between. The CDR3 runs to 13 residues. The CDR3 loop reads CASSLVRGSEQYF. The DNA of the CDR3 is TGTGCCAGCAGTTTAGTAAGGGGCTCCGAGCAGTACTTC.

The CDR3 nucleotides are TGCGCCAGCAGCGAGGGTTCGGGAAACTATGGCTACACCTTC. Amino acid sequence: CASSEGSGNYGYTF. The rearrangement joins TRBV5-1 to TRBJ1-2, with D unresolved. Germline-derived CDR1 and CDR2 are SGHRS and YFSETQ. V was trimmed by 4 bases and J by 2 bases, leaving 12 bases between them. The CDR3 length is 14 residues.

This clone was recorded a few times. This chain links TRBV6-1 with TRBJ1-6, with D perhaps matching TRBD1 (5 bases). The CDR3 is 14 residues long. The V gene lost 2 bases and the J gene lost 5 bases, with 7 bases spanning the gap. CDR1 and CDR2 (germline): MNHNS, SASEGT. The CDR3 coding sequence is TGTGCCAGCAGTGAACGGGGGGATAATTCACCCCTCCACTTT. Translation gives CASSERGDNSPLHF.

V and J are TRBV7-2 and TRBJ1-4; 7 bases line up with TRBD1. Germline CDR1 and CDR2: SGHTA and FQGNSA. V trimming: 5 bases; J trimming: 1 base; junction bases outside the gene matches: 4. This CDR3 region has 15 residues. CDR3 bases: TGTGCCAGCAGCGCTACAGGGGAAACTAATGAAAAACTGTTTTTT. Protein product: CASSATGETNEKLFF.

This sequence joins TRBV6-4 and TRBJ2-1; possibly TRBD1 for D (6 bases). The germline V and J ends were trimmed by 8 bases and 9 bases, with 8 bases remaining between them. Germline V gene sequence: CDR1 MRHNA, CDR2 SNTAGT. The CDR3 extends over 10 amino acids. The CDR3 loop reads CASQTGEQFF. DNA for the CDR3: TGTGCCAGCCAGACAGGTGAGCAGTTCTTC.

V gene TRBV6-1 combines with J gene TRBJ2-1, with 13 bases fitting TRBD2. The CDR3 contains 20 residues. Trimming cost V 3 bases and J 4 bases; bases outside gene matches: 15. Germline V gene data show CDR1 as MNHNS and CDR2 as SASEGT. The CDR3 region has the DNA TGTGCCAGCAGTGACCAATTCGGGACTAGCGGGGCCTTAAGATACAATGAGCAGTTCTTC. It yields the protein CASSDQFGTSGALRYNEQFF.

As regards this clone: The same CDR3 can be traced to other DNA sequences in this sample. V gene TRBV18 combines with J gene TRBJ2-7, with 8 bases fitting TRBD1. The CDR3 totals 14 residues. J gave up 2 bases and V 2 bases, and 2 bases lay outside the gene matches. Germline values: CDR1 KGHSH, CDR2 LQKENI. The CDR3 reads CASSPGQGPYEQYF. CDR3 in DNA: TGTGCCAGCTCACCAGGACAGGGCCCCTACGAGCAGTACTTC.

The J gene is TRBJ2-1, the V gene TRBV7-2; D is possibly TRBD2 (5 bases). There are 15 residues in the CDR3. Germline CDR1 and CDR2: SGHTA and FQGNSA. Trimming left V 2 bases short and J 5 bases short, with 13 bases between. The CDR3 protein is CASSLWSGLNNEQFF. The CDR3 DNA reads TGTGCCAGCAGCTTATGGTCCGGACTCAACAATGAGCAGTTCTTC. The whole variable domain, remainder taken from reference TRBV7-2 and TRBJ2-1, is GAGVSQSPSNKVTEKGKDVELRCDPISGHTALYWYRQSLGQGLEFLIYFQGNSAPDKSGLPSDRFSAERTGGSVSTLTIQRTQQEDSAVYLCASSLWSGLNNEQFFGPGTRLTVL.

The V gene is TRBV7-2, the J gene TRBJ2-5, with 9 bases fitting TRBD2. Germline lookup yields CDR1 SGHTA and CDR2 FQGNSA. The junction had 4 bases not matched to a gene; V was cut back by 3 bases and J by 2 bases. The CDR3 length is 15 residues. The CDR3 DNA follows: TGTGCCAGCAGCTTCGGAACTAGCGGGCAAGAGACCCAGTACTTC. The encoded protein is CASSFGTSGQETQYF.

V gene TRBV6-6 combines with J gene TRBJ1-2; the D gene is possibly TRBD1 (6 bases). Germline CDR1 MNHNY, CDR2 SVGAGI (reference sequence). The CDR3 spans 12 residues. Trimming shortened V by 6 bases and J by 7 bases, and 12 bases separated the two germline ends. CDR3 amino acids: CASRGDMGGYTF. The DNA of the CDR3 is TGTGCCAGCAGGGGGGACATGGGTGGCTACACCTTC.

The genes are TRBV12-3 or TRBV12-4 and TRBJ2-5; 7 bases fit TRBD1. The CDR3 is 13 residues long. V lost 3 bases to trimming and J lost 5 bases; unmatched junction nucleotides: 3. The CDR3 here is CASSLDRWETQYF. In DNA form, the CDR3 reads TGTGCCAGCAGTTTGGACAGGTGGGAGACCCAGTACTTC.

V and J are TRBV6-1 and TRBJ2-5, with D possibly matching TRBD2 (5 bases). V shed 4 bases and J shed 4 bases, with 19 bases lying between them. CDR1 MNHNS and CDR2 SASEGT come from the germline V gene. The CDR3 consists of 16 residues. CDR3 in DNA: TGTGCCAGCAGTGGTTCGGGAACTAGGGCGAGAGAGACCCAGTACTTC. Translation gives CASSGSGTRARETQYF.

The V and J genes are TRBV5-6 and TRBJ1-1; unclear D gene. The CDR3 is made up of 13 amino acids. CDR1 and CDR2 from the germline V gene are SGHDT and YYEEEE. The V end was cut by 0 bases, the J end by 11 bases, with 14 bases between. Here the CDR3 reads CASSLVEESIAFF. In DNA, the CDR3 is TGTGCCAGCAGCTTGGTCGAGGAATCGATCGCTTTCTTT.

This rearrangement joins TRBV11-2 to TRBJ1-3; the D is unclear. Germline CDR1 reads SGHAT; CDR2 reads FQNNGV. This CDR3 is 16 amino acids long. Between the trimmed V and J ends, which lost 5 bases and 0 bases, there was a span of 14 bases. CDR3 sequence reads: CASSHTGSPSGNTIYF. The DNA for the CDR3 is TGTGCCAGCAGCCACACGGGGAGTCCCTCTGGAAACACCATATATTTT.

The V gene is TRBV2, the J gene TRBJ2-5; TRBD2 aligns across 8 bases. This CDR3 has 17 residues. V was pared by 6 bases and J by 0 bases, with 12 bases of the junction left unmatched. Per germline, CDR1 SNHLY and CDR2 FYNNEI. CDR3 amino acids: CASRFLAGGLYQETQYF. The CDR3 DNA reads as TGTGCCAGCAGGTTCCTAGCGGGCGGACTGTACCAAGAGACCCAGTACTTC. Full variable domain (rest looked up from reference TRBV2 and TRBJ2-5): EPEVTQTPSHQVTQMGQEVILRCVPISNHLYFYWYRQILGQKVEFLVSFYNNEISEKSEIFDDQFSVERPDGSNFTLKIRSTKLEDSAMYFCASRFLAGGLYQETQYFGPGTRLLVL.

The rearrangement uses TRBV2 and TRBJ1-4; D perhaps matches TRBD1 (5 bases). The V gene's germline CDR1 is SNHLY and CDR2 FYNNEI. Trimming pared 4 bases from V and 4 bases from J, leaving 10 bases between. This CDR3 spans 14 amino acids. CDR3 protein: CASSGDRYNEKLFF. The CDR3 bases are TGTGCCAGCAGTGGAGACAGATATAATGAAAAACTGTTTTTT.